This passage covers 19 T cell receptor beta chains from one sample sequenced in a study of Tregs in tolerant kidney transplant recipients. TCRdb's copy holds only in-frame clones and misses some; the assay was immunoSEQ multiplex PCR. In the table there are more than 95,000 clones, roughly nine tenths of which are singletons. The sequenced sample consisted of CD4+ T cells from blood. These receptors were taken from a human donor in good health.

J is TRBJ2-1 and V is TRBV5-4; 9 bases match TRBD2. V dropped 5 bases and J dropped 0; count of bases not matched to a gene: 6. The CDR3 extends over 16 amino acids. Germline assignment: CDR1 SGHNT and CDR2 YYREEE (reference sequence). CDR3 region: CASRTLTSGSYNEQFF. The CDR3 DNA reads TGTGCCAGCAGGACCCTGACTAGCGGCTCCTACAATGAGCAGTTCTTC.

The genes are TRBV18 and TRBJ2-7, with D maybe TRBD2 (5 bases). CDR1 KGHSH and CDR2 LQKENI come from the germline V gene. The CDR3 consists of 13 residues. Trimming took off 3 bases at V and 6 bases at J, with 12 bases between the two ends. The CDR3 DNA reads TGTGCCAGCTCACCTACTAGATCTGGCGAGCAGTACTTC. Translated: CASSPTRSGEQYF. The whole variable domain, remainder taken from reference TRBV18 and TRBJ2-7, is NAGVMQNPRHLVRRRGQEARLRCSPMKGHSHVYWYRQLPEEGLKFMVYLQKENIIDESGMPKERFSAEFPKEGPSILRIQQVVRGDSAAYFCASSPTRSGEQYFGPGTRLTVT.

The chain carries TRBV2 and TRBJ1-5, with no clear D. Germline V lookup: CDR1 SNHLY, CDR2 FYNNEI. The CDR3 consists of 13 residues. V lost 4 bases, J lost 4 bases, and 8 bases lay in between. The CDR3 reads CASSGPVNQPQHF. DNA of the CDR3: TGTGCCAGCAGTGGACCCGTTAATCAGCCCCAGCATTTT.

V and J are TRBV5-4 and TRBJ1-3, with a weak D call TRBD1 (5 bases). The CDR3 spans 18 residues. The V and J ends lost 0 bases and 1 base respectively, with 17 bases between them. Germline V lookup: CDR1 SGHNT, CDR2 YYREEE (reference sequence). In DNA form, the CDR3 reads TGTGCCAGCAGCTTGGGGGCCTCAGGGTTCAGTTCTGGAAACACCATATATTTT. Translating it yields CASSLGASGFSSGNTIYF.

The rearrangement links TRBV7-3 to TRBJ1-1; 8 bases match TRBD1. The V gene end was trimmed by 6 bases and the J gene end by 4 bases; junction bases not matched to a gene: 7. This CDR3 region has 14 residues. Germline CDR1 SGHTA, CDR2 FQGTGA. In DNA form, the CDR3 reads TGTGCCAGCAGTCGAACAGGGGGTGGCACTGAAGCTTTCTTT. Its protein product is CASSRTGGGTEAFF.

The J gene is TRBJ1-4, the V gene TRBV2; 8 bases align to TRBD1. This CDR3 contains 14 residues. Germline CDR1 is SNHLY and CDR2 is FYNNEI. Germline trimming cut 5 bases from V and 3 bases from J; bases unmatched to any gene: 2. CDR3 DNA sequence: TGTGCCAGCAGTATGACAGGGGCTAATGAAAAACTGTTTTTT. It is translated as CASSMTGANEKLFF.

The CDR3 loop reads CAWSGDRGINQPQHF. CDR3 bases: TGTGCCTGGAGTGGGGACAGGGGTATTAATCAGCCCCAGCATTTT. The J gene is TRBJ1-5, the V gene TRBV30; TRBD1 aligns across 10 bases. The CDR3 has 15 residues. V trimming: 1 base; J trimming: 4 bases; junction bases outside the gene matches: 4. From germline, CDR1 is GTSNPN and CDR2 SVGIG (reference sequence).

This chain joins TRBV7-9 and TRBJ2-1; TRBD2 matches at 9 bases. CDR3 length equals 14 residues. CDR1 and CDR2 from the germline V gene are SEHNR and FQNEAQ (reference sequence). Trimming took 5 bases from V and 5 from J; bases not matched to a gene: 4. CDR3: CASSQRGANNEQFF. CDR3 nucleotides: TGTGCCAGCAGCCAGCGGGGGGCAAACAATGAGCAGTTCTTC. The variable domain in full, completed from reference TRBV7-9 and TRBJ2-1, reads DTGVSQNPRHKITKRGQNVTFRCDPISEHNRLYWYRQTLGQGPEFLTYFQNEAQLEKSRLLSDRFSAERPKGSFSTLEIQRTEQGDSAMYLCASSQRGANNEQFFGPGTRLTVL.

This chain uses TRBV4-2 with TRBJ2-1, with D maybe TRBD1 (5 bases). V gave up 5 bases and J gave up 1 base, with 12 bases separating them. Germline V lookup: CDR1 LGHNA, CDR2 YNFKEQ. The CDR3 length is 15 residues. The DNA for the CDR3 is TGTGCCAGCAGCTTCCAGGGCGCTTCCTACAATGAGCAGTTCTTC. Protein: CASSFQGASYNEQFF.

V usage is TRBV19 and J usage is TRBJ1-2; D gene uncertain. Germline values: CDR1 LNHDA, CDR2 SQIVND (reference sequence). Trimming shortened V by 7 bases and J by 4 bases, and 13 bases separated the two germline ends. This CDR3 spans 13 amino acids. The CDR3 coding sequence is TGTGCCAGTACTCCCCGGAGTACCTATGGCTACACCTTC. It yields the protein CASTPRSTYGYTF.

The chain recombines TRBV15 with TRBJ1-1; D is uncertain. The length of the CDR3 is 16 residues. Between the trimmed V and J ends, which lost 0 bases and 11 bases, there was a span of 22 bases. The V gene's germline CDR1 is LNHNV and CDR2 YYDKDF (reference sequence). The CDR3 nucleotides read TGTGCCACCAGCAGAGATCGGGAGAGTACCTTACATTCGGCTTTCTTT. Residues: CATSRDRESTLHSAFF.

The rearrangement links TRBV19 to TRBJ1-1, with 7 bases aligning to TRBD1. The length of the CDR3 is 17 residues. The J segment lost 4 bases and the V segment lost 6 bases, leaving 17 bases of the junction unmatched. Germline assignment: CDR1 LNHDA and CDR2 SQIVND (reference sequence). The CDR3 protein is CASRPGNRGPMVTEAFF. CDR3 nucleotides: TGTGCCAGTAGGCCCGGGAACAGGGGCCCCATGGTCACTGAAGCTTTCTTT.

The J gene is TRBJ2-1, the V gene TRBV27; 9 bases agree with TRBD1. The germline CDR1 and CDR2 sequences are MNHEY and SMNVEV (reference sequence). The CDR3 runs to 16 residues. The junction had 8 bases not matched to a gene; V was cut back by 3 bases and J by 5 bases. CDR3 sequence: CASSFSGTGKDNEQFF. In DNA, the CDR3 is TGTGCCAGCAGTTTCTCCGGGACAGGGAAAGACAATGAGCAGTTCTTC.

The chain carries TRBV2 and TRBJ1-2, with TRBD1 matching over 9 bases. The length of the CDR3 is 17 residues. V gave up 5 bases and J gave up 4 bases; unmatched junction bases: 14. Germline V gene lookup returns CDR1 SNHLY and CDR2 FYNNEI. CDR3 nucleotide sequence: TGTGCCAGCAGTTCACCCGGGACAGGGATGGAGATCTATGGCTACACCTTC. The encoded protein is CASSSPGTGMEIYGYTF.

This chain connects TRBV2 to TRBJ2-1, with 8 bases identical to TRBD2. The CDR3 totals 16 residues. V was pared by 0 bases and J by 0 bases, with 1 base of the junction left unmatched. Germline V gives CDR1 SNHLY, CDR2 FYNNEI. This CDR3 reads CASSEAGLASYNEQFF. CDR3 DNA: TGTGCCAGCAGTGAAGCTGGACTAGCCTCCTACAATGAGCAGTTCTTC. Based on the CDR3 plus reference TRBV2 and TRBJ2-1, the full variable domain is EPEVTQTPSHQVTQMGQEVILRCVPISNHLYFYWYRQILGQKVEFLVSFYNNEISEKSEIFDDQFSVERPDGSNFTLKIRSTKLEDSAMYFCASSEAGLASYNEQFFGPGTRLTVL.

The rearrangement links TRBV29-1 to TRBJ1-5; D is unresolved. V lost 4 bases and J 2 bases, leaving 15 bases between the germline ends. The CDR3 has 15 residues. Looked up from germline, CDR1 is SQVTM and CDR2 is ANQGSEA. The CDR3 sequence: CSVVLSGRGNQPQHF. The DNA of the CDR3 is TGCAGCGTTGTCCTTTCCGGGAGAGGCAATCAGCCCCAGCATTTT.

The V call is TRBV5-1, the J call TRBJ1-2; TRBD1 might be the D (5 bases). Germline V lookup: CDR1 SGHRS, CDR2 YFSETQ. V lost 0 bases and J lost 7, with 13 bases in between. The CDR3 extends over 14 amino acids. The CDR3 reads CASSLEPREGGYTF. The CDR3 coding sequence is TGCGCCAGCAGCTTGGAACCCAGGGAGGGTGGCTACACCTTC.

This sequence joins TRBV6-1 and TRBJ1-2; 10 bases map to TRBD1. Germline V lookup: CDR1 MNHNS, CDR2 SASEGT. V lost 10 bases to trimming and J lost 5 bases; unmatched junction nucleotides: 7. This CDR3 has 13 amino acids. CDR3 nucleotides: TGTGCCACCGGGGACAGGGGAGGATATGGCTACACCTTC. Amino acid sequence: CATGDRGGYGYTF.

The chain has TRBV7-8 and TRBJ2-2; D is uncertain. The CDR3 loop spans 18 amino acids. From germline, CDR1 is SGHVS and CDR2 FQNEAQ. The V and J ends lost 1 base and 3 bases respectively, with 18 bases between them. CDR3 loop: CASSLGPPIGWDTGELFF. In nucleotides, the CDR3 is TGTGCCAGCAGCTTAGGCCCCCCTATTGGGTGGGACACCGGGGAGCTGTTTTTT.